Below, 21 T cell receptor beta chains from the same sample are listed, as sequenced in a study of graft-versus-host responses after intestinal transplantation. These receptors' targets are unknown. TCRdb keeps only in-frame clones here, not all; method: immunoSEQ multiplex PCR. The repertoire holds approximately 99,000 clones, with around 92% as singletons. Sample: unstimulated CD4+ T cells sorted from spleen or lymph node cells, taken before transplant. These receptors were taken from a human donor who was the organ donor for an intestinal transplant.

Only a few counts were recorded for this clone. The chain is built from TRBV11-2 and TRBJ1-6; D is unclear. The V end lost 5 bases, the J end lost 6 bases, and 17 bases lay between the germline ends. This CDR3 contains 16 residues. Per germline, CDR1 SGHAT and CDR2 FQNNGV. CDR3 sequence reads: CASSLGAGNGNSPLHF. The DNA for the CDR3 is TGTGCCAGCAGCCTCGGAGCGGGGAATGGTAATTCACCCCTCCACTTT.

The rearrangement uses TRBV29-1 and TRBJ2-7; the D gene is possibly TRBD1 (7 bases). The CDR3 spans 15 residues. V was clipped by 3 bases and J by 5 bases, with 20 bases between them. The germline CDR1 and CDR2 sequences are SQVTM and ANQGSEA. The CDR3 sequence: CSVERGQKMVDEQYF. CDR3 nucleotides: TGCAGCGTTGAGCGGGGACAGAAGATGGTGGACGAGCAGTACTTC.

This clone was detected only once. V is TRBV19 and J is TRBJ2-2, with D tentatively TRBD2 (6 bases). The CDR3 loop spans 14 amino acids. The V end was cut by 7 bases, the J end by 8 bases, with 17 bases between. The germline CDR1 and CDR2 sequences are LNHDA and SQIVND (reference sequence). The CDR3 reads CASIQTGVTGELFF. DNA of the CDR3: TGTGCCAGTATTCAAACGGGGGTAACGGGGGAGCTGTTTTTT.

This clone showed up just once. The rearrangement uses TRBV18 and TRBJ1-2; 8 bases map to TRBD1. V lost 6 bases and J lost 1; bases outside the gene matches: 10. The germline V gene encodes CDR1 KGHSH and CDR2 LQKENI. CDR3 length: 16 amino acids. CDR3 coding DNA: TGTGCCAGCTCGCCAGGGGGCGCGGAACATAACTATGGCTACACCTTC. This translates into CASSPGGAEHNYGYTF.

This chain links TRBV6-4 with TRBJ2-5, with 9 nucleotides matching TRBD2. After removal of 8 bases from V and 3 bases from J, the junction contained 22 bases not matched to a gene. CDR1 is MRHNA and CDR2 is SNTAGT in the germline V gene. This CDR3 spans 19 amino acids. The CDR3 nucleotides are TGTGCCAGCGGGGGCGCATCTAGACCGGGACTAGCCCTCGAAGAGACCCAGTACTTC. Translation: CASGGASRPGLALEETQYF.

This sequence joins TRBV7-2 and TRBJ2-5; D may be TRBD1 (6 bases). From germline, CDR1 is SGHTA and CDR2 FQGNSA. Trimming removed 5 bases from V and 2 bases from J, with 15 bases in between. CDR3 length: 15 amino acids. The CDR3 coding sequence is TGTGCCAGCAGCCCAAATGCAGGGGAACAAGAGACCCAGTACTTC. Its protein is CASSPNAGEQETQYF. Using reference TRBV7-2 and TRBJ2-5 for the parts outside the CDR3, the full variable domain is GAGVSQSPSNKVTEKGKDVELRCDPISGHTALYWYRQSLGQGLEFLIYFQGNSAPDKSGLPSDRFSAERTGGSVSTLTIQRTQQEDSAVYLCASSPNAGEQETQYFGPGTRLLVL.

The table lists this clone with a count of one. The gene calls are TRBV7-2 and TRBJ2-7; D is unresolved. CDR1 and CDR2 (germline): SGHTA, FQGNSA. The CDR3 sequence is 13 residues long. V lost 1 base and J 0 bases, leaving 4 bases between the germline ends. CDR3 residues: CASSLDSSYEQYF. CDR3 nucleotides: TGTGCCAGCAGCTTAGACAGCTCCTACGAGCAGTACTTC.

This clone came up once. The rearrangement links TRBV2 to TRBJ1-4; 8 bases map to TRBD1. Losses at the gene ends were 9 bases for V and 7 bases for J; bases not matched to a gene: 7. Per the germline V gene, CDR1 is SNHLY and CDR2 is FYNNEI. The length of the CDR3 is 13 residues. The CDR3 sequence is CARSQGASEKLFF. As DNA, the CDR3 is TGTGCCAGGTCCCAGGGGGCGAGTGAAAAACTGTTTTTT.

The chain links TRBV5-6 to TRBJ2-1; 12 nucleotides match TRBD2. Germline assignment: CDR1 SGHDT and CDR2 YYEEEE. CDR3 size: 15 residues. V lost 1 base to trimming and J lost 9 bases; unmatched junction nucleotides: 5. As DNA, the CDR3 is TGTGCCAGCAGCTTGTCCTTACTAGCGGGGGGTGAGCAGTTCTTC. Encoded protein: CASSLSLLAGGEQFF.

V and J are TRBV6-1 and TRBJ1-1; TRBD1 might be the D (5 bases). The V gene lost 2 bases and the J gene lost 5 bases, with 12 bases spanning the gap. Per the germline V gene, CDR1 is MNHNS and CDR2 is SASEGT. The CDR3 is made up of 14 amino acids. The CDR3 is CASSEQTVLTEAFF. The DNA for the CDR3 is TGTGCCAGCAGTGAACAGACAGTGTTGACTGAAGCTTTCTTT.

This clone was counted once. The CDR3 protein is CASSHWYSGLRVSYNEQFF. CDR3 nucleotides: TGCGCCAGCAGCCATTGGTATAGCGGCCTTCGAGTCTCCTACAATGAGCAGTTCTTC. This chain joins TRBV4-1 and TRBJ2-1, with a possible D match to TRBD2 (6 bases). This CDR3 spans 19 amino acids. In germline, CDR1 is MGHRA, CDR2 YSYEKL. V was shortened by 3 bases and J by 0 bases, with 21 bases between the two germline ends.

The chain recombines TRBV9 with TRBJ2-3; D possibly corresponds to TRBD1 (6 bases). Deletions cut 0 bases from V and 2 bases from J, with 13 bases between. Germline V CDR1 and CDR2: SGDLS, YYNGEE. The CDR3 is 16 amino acids. CDR3 sequence: CASSVEGGLHTDTQYF. In DNA, the CDR3 is TGTGCCAGCAGCGTAGAAGGGGGTCTACACACAGATACGCAGTATTTT.

The rearrangement uses TRBV5-6 and TRBJ2-3, with 7 bases identical to TRBD2. V lost 6 bases, J lost 4 bases, and 11 bases stayed unmatched. The length of the CDR3 is 15 residues. Germline values: CDR1 SGHDT, CDR2 YYEEEE. The CDR3 here is CASTSLGGNADTQYF. The CDR3 DNA follows: TGTGCCAGCACCAGCTTGGGGGGGAACGCAGATACGCAGTATTTT.

This chain links TRBV15 with TRBJ2-7; D is perhaps TRBD2 (6 bases). This CDR3 is 15 amino acids long. CDR1 and CDR2 (germline): LNHNV, YYDKDF (reference sequence). Trimming took off 0 bases at V and 2 bases at J, with 11 bases between the two ends. DNA of the CDR3: TGTGCCACCAGCAGAGATAGGACTATGACCTACGAGCAGTACTTC. Translating gives CATSRDRTMTYEQYF.

The chain carries TRBV7-2 and TRBJ2-3; D might be TRBD1 (6 bases). The CDR3 extends over 17 amino acids. Trimming stripped 5 bases from V and 1 base from J, with 19 bases between. CDR1 is SGHTA and CDR2 is FQGNSA in the germline V gene. CDR3 sequence reads: CASSQSTGFPGTDTQYF. The CDR3 bases are TGTGCCAGCAGCCAAAGCACAGGGTTTCCTGGCACAGATACGCAGTATTTT.

The gene calls are TRBV30 and TRBJ1-5, with no clear D. V was shortened by 1 base and J by 7 bases, with 11 bases between the two germline ends. Germline V gene sequence: CDR1 GTSNPN, CDR2 SVGIG (reference sequence). The CDR3 sequence is 13 residues long. The CDR3 region is CAWSAGFGQPQHF. The CDR3 DNA reads as TGTGCCTGGAGTGCAGGATTTGGGCAGCCCCAGCATTTT.

The gene calls are TRBV7-2 and TRBJ2-3; D remains unclear. The germline V gene has CDR1 SGHTA and CDR2 FQGNSA. The CDR3 totals 11 residues. The V end was cut by 3 bases, the J end by 5 bases, with 3 bases between. The CDR3 nucleotides are TGTGCCAGCAGCTTCGGAGATACGCAGTATTTT. Protein product: CASSFGDTQYF.

The CDR3 reads CASRPGGPRETQYF. The CDR3 DNA follows: TGCGCCAGCAGACCGGGGGGGCCACGAGAGACCCAGTACTTC. The chain couples TRBV10-2 to TRBJ2-5; 8 bases fit TRBD2. This CDR3 spans 14 amino acids. The germline CDR1 and CDR2 sequences are WSHSY and SAAADI. V was pared by 6 bases and J by 4 bases, with 7 bases of the junction left unmatched.

The chain uses TRBV5-1 and TRBJ1-6; no clear D. Looked up from germline, CDR1 is SGHRS and CDR2 is YFSETQ. V was trimmed by 0 bases and J by 10 bases, leaving 11 bases between them. The CDR3 runs 14 residues. The CDR3 bases are TGCGCCAGCAGCTTGGGGGAGAGACCCTCACCCCTCCACTTT. This codes for CASSLGERPSPLHF. Variable domain in full (rest from reference TRBV5-1 and TRBJ1-6): KAGVTQTPRYLIKTRGQQVTLSCSPISGHRSVSWYQQTPGQGLQFLFEYFSETQRNKGNFPGRFSGRQFSNSRSEMNVSTLELGDSALYLCASSLGERPSPLHFGNGTRLTVT.

The chain couples TRBV27 to TRBJ1-1; D is perhaps TRBD1 (5 bases). V was clipped by 7 bases and J by 4 bases, with 13 bases between them. CDR3 length equals 13 residues. Per the germline V gene, CDR1 is MNHEY and CDR2 is SMNVEV (reference sequence). The CDR3 DNA reads as TGTGCCAGCAAAACTCGGGGGGGCACTGAAGCTTTCTTT. Residues: CASKTRGGTEAFF.

The rearrangement links TRBV18 to TRBJ2-1; 8 bases align to TRBD1. CDR3 length: 15 amino acids. Per the germline V gene, CDR1 is KGHSH and CDR2 is LQKENI. With V trimmed by 4 bases and J by 6 bases, 8 bases remained unmatched. The CDR3 nucleotides are TGTGCCAGCTCACGAGGACAGGGATGGGGCAATGAGCAGTTCTTC. This codes for CASSRGQGWGNEQFF.